The 7 T cell receptor beta chains given below trace back to one sample, sequenced in a study of blood T cell repertoires in COVID-19. The method was immunoSEQ multiplex PCR; TCRdb's version includes in-frame clones alone and lacks a portion of them. The sample holds some 180,000 clones; more than 80% are singletons and the top ten take around 6.2%. Sequencing was performed on PBMCs or T cells enriched from blood (not recorded which). Source of these receptors: a man aged 35 to 55 who had recovered from COVID-19.

This sequence joins TRBV9 and TRBJ1-2, with a possible D match to TRBD1 (5 bases). The V end was cut by 4 bases, the J end by 3 bases, with 13 bases between. The CDR3 is made up of 14 amino acids. Germline V gene data show CDR1 as SGDLS and CDR2 as YYNGEE. Written as DNA, the CDR3 is TGTGCCAGCAGCACAGACAGTGGGTACTATGGCTACACCTTC. Amino acid sequence: CASSTDSGYYGYTF.

V is TRBV24-1 and J is TRBJ1-2; no clear D gene. CDR1 KGHDR and CDR2 SFDVKD come from the germline V gene. This CDR3 comprises 12 residues. V lost 2 bases and J 6 bases, leaving 6 bases between the germline ends. The CDR3 DNA reads as TGTGCCACCAGTGATTCAATCCATGGCTACACCTTC. It translates to CATSDSIHGYTF.

CDR3 sequence (DNA): TGCGCCAGCGTCGGTCGGAACAATGGCGGGAGGTACGAGCAGTACTTC. It yields the protein CASVGRNNGGRYEQYF. The chain employs TRBV10-1 and TRBJ2-7; 8 positions match TRBD2. Per germline, CDR1 WNHNN and CDR2 SYGVQD (reference sequence). Germline trimming cut 8 bases from V and 4 bases from J; bases unmatched to any gene: 16. The CDR3 is made up of 16 amino acids.

V usage is TRBV10-3 and J usage is TRBJ1-6; D unclear. The V end lost 10 bases, the J end lost 10 bases, and 23 bases lay between the germline ends. The germline V gene has CDR1 ENHRY and CDR2 SYGVKD. The CDR3 covers 15 residues. CDR3 in amino acids: CATLRSAQSGSPLHF. DNA of the CDR3: TGTGCCACCTTGCGATCGGCACAGTCTGGATCACCCCTCCACTTT.

CDR3 protein: CASSQVSNTEAFF. DNA of the CDR3: TGTGCCAGCAGCCAAGTCTCGAACACTGAAGCTTTCTTT. The V and J genes are TRBV14 and TRBJ1-1; unclear D gene. Per the germline V gene, CDR1 is SGHDN and CDR2 is FVKESK. The CDR3 spans 13 residues. Between the trimmed V and J ends, which lost 1 base and 1 base, there was a span of 4 bases.

This chain links TRBV30 with TRBJ1-5; possible D gene TRBD1, 5 bases. The CDR3 has 14 amino acids. The V end lost 2 bases, the J end lost 6 bases, and 14 bases lay between the germline ends. The germline CDR1 and CDR2 sequences are GTSNPN and SVGIG (reference sequence). The CDR3 protein is CAWSIGGSSQPQHF. The DNA of the CDR3 is TGTGCCTGGAGTATCGGGGGATCGAGTCAGCCCCAGCATTTT.

The chain uses TRBV11-3 and TRBJ1-1; D is unclear. Trimming shortened V by 1 base and J by 7 bases, and 13 bases separated the two germline ends. Germline-derived CDR1 and CDR2 are SGHNT and YENEEA. CDR3 length equals 14 residues. The chain's CDR3 is CASSLVAWALEAFF. Written as DNA, the CDR3 is TGTGCCAGCAGCTTAGTTGCCTGGGCCCTTGAAGCTTTCTTT.